The 31 T cell receptor beta chains in this list originate from one sample, sequenced in a study of T cell responses to AZD1222 COVID-19 vaccine. Repertoires were generated with immunoSEQ multiplex PCR, while TCRdb's copy carries only in-frame clones and drops some. The sample consists of roughly 100,000 clones, about 92% of them appearing once. The sample in question was peripheral blood, obtained 28 days after the second AZD1222 dose. All receptors derive from an adult who received the AZD1222 COVID-19 vaccine.

This chain connects TRBV19 to TRBJ1-1; D uncertain. V dropped 10 bases and J dropped 7 bases, with 16 bases sitting between them. The length of the CDR3 is 12 residues. The germline CDR1 and CDR2 sequences are LNHDA and SQIVND (reference sequence). The CDR3 here is CATREGYDEAFF. CDR3 DNA sequence: TGTGCCACGCGTGAGGGCTACGATGAAGCTTTCTTT.

The CDR3 nucleotides read TGTGCCACCAGGCCGGCGGGGGGCTCACACAATGAGCAGTTCTTC. It encodes CATRPAGGSHNEQFF. V gene TRBV24-1 combines with J gene TRBJ2-1, with 8 bases lining up with TRBD2. Germline CDR1 is KGHDR and CDR2 is SFDVKD. J lost 5 bases, V lost 7 bases, and 9 bases had no gene match. The CDR3 is 15 amino acids.

Only one count was recorded for this clone. The chain links TRBV4-3 to TRBJ2-6; D is perhaps TRBD1 (5 bases). Germline CDR1 and CDR2: LGHNA and YSLEER. V was pared by 0 bases and J by 0 bases, with 15 bases between. This CDR3 has 19 residues. CDR3 amino acids: CASSQDSVKGYSGANVLTF. DNA for the CDR3: TGCGCCAGCAGCCAAGATTCCGTTAAGGGGTACTCTGGGGCCAACGTCCTGACTTTC.

A single count supports this clone. The chain couples TRBV15 to TRBJ1-6; 7 bases fit TRBD1. The CDR3 extends over 15 amino acids. Per the germline V gene, CDR1 is LNHNV and CDR2 is YYDKDF (reference sequence). Losses at the gene ends were 1 base for V and 9 bases for J; bases not matched to a gene: 6. CDR3 region: CATSRARQGASPLHF. The CDR3 nucleotides read TGTGCCACCAGCAGAGCAAGACAGGGAGCTTCACCCCTCCACTTT.

The chain uses TRBV6-5 and TRBJ2-3; 8 bases are a match to TRBD2. The CDR3 contains 15 residues. Germline V lookup: CDR1 MNHEY, CDR2 SVGAGI. V lost 6 bases and J lost 2; bases outside the gene matches: 7. CDR3 bases: TGTGCCAGCAGCCGATCGGGGGGGGTCACAGATACGCAGTATTTT. This encodes CASSRSGGVTDTQYF.

The gene calls are TRBV4-3 and TRBJ2-3; 9 nucleotides line up with TRBD2. Germline V gives CDR1 LGHNA, CDR2 YSLEER. V lost 4 bases to trimming and J lost 0 bases; unmatched junction nucleotides: 5. The CDR3 consists of 16 residues. The CDR3 DNA reads as TGCGCCAGCAGCCTTCAGACTAGCGGTAGCACAGATACGCAGTATTTT. Its translation is CASSLQTSGSTDTQYF.

The J gene is TRBJ2-3, the V gene TRBV30, with D hard to call. The CDR3 loop spans 11 amino acids. Per the germline V gene, CDR1 is GTSNPN and CDR2 is SVGIG (reference sequence). Between the trimmed V and J ends, which lost 6 bases and 4 bases, there was a span of 8 bases. The CDR3 DNA sequence: TGTGCCTGCGCGGCCCCAGATACGCAGTATTTT. This translates into CACAAPDTQYF.

The chain uses TRBV10-3 and TRBJ2-1, with D maybe TRBD1 (6 bases). The CDR3 consists of 15 residues. Germline lookup yields CDR1 ENHRY and CDR2 SYGVKD. V lost 3 bases and J lost 9, with 18 bases in between. For the CDR3, the DNA is TGTGCCATCAGTGATACAGGGTCACGAAGCGGTGAGCAGTTCTTC. As protein: CAISDTGSRSGEQFF.

V and J are TRBV7-2 and TRBJ1-2; 8 bases fit TRBD1. The CDR3 spans 14 residues. Losses at the gene ends were 5 bases for V and 6 bases for J; bases not matched to a gene: 8. The germline gives CDR1 SGHTA, CDR2 FQGNSA. This CDR3 reads CASSPDRVVNGYTF. Written as DNA, the CDR3 is TGTGCCAGCAGCCCGGACAGGGTGGTAAATGGCTACACCTTC. The whole variable domain, remainder taken from reference TRBV7-2 and TRBJ1-2, is GAGVSQSPSNKVTEKGKDVELRCDPISGHTALYWYRQSLGQGLEFLIYFQGNSAPDKSGLPSDRFSAERTGGSVSTLTIQRTQQEDSAVYLCASSPDRVVNGYTFGSGTRLTVV.

The V gene is TRBV5-1, the J gene TRBJ1-1, with D perhaps TRBD1 (5 bases). The CDR3 is 12 amino acids. Trimming removed 0 bases at V and 7 bases at J, with 7 bases between. Germline loops: CDR1 SGHRS, CDR2 YFSETQ. CDR3 DNA: TGCGCCAGCAGCTTGGCAGGGCGTGAAGCTTTCTTT. This codes for CASSLAGREAFF.

The chain joins TRBV4-3 to TRBJ2-1; no clear D gene. This CDR3 is 14 amino acids long. Looked up from germline, CDR1 is LGHNA and CDR2 is YSLEER. The germline V and J ends were trimmed by 0 bases and 3 bases, with 6 bases remaining between them. For the CDR3, the DNA is TGCGCCAGCAGCCAAGACTTGATCTACAATGAGCAGTTCTTC. Amino acid sequence: CASSQDLIYNEQFF.

The rearrangement uses TRBV6-2 or TRBV6-3 and TRBJ1-5; no firm D call. Deletions cut 2 bases from V and 7 bases from J, with 15 bases between. Germline V gene lookup returns CDR1 MNHEY and CDR2 SVGEGT. This CDR3 region has 15 residues. The CDR3 DNA is TGTGCCAGCAGTTACCGGAATCCGGGCCGCCAGCCCCAGCATTTT. Its translation: CASSYRNPGRQPQHF.

The J gene is TRBJ1-1, the V gene TRBV6-6; D possibly corresponds to TRBD1 (6 bases). V dropped 4 bases and J dropped 3 bases, with 18 bases sitting between them. CDR1 and CDR2 (germline): MNHNY, SVGAGI (reference sequence). This CDR3 comprises 16 residues. CDR3 region: CASSLNRGGGYTEAFF. DNA for the CDR3: TGTGCCAGCAGTTTAAATCGGGGAGGGGGGTACACTGAAGCTTTCTTT.

The chain links TRBV5-1 to TRBJ2-3; D tentatively fits TRBD1 or TRBD2 (6 bases each). Germline V gene data show CDR1 as SGHRS and CDR2 as YFSETQ. This CDR3 spans 12 amino acids. V lost 6 bases, J lost 9 bases, and 14 bases lay in between. The CDR3 DNA is TGCGCCAGCACCCTGGAGGGGACAACGCAGTATTTT. Translated: CASTLEGTTQYF.

This chain connects TRBV18 to TRBJ1-2; 10 positions match TRBD1. The CDR3 spans 15 residues. In germline, CDR1 is KGHSH, CDR2 LQKENI. The trim removed 2 bases at V and 5 bases at J, leaving 5 bases unmatched. In DNA, the CDR3 is TGTGCCAGCTCACCAGCGGACAGGGGGAGGTATGGCTACACCTTC. It encodes CASSPADRGRYGYTF.

This rearrangement joins TRBV18 to TRBJ1-6; D ambiguous. The V and J ends lost 0 bases and 7 bases respectively, with 13 bases between them. The CDR3 is 16 amino acids. CDR1 is KGHSH and CDR2 is LQKENI in the germline V gene. CDR3 in DNA: TGTGCCAGCTCACCACCGAGTCGGAGATCCAATTCACCCCTCCACTTT. It specifies CASSPPSRRSNSPLHF.

This chain joins TRBV29-1 and TRBJ1-1; 9 nucleotides line up with TRBD1. Germline assignment: CDR1 SQVTM and CDR2 ANQGSEA. The CDR3 loop spans 13 amino acids. Losses at the gene ends were 6 bases for V and 5 bases for J; bases not matched to a gene: 7. CDR3 nucleotides: TGCAGCGTCGGTCTGGGACAGGGAACTGAAGCTTTCTTT. Translation gives CSVGLGQGTEAFF. Filled out from reference TRBV29-1 and TRBJ1-1, the complete variable domain reads SAVISQKPSRDICQRGTSLTIQCQVDSQVTMMFWYRQQPGQSLTLIATANQGSEATYESGFVIDKFPISRPNLTFSTLTVSNMSPEDSSIYLCSVGLGQGTEAFFGQGTRLTVV.

The chain uses TRBV18 and TRBJ2-2; D tentatively reads TRBD1 or TRBD2 (5 bases each). In germline, CDR1 is KGHSH, CDR2 LQKENI. V lost 3 bases and J lost 1, with 12 bases in between. CDR3 length: 16 amino acids. CDR3 in amino acids: CASSPFSGRNTGELFF. Written as DNA, the CDR3 is TGTGCCAGCTCACCTTTCTCAGGGAGGAACACCGGGGAGCTGTTTTTT. Full variable domain (missing parts from reference TRBV18 and TRBJ2-2): NAGVMQNPRHLVRRRGQEARLRCSPMKGHSHVYWYRQLPEEGLKFMVYLQKENIIDESGMPKERFSAEFPKEGPSILRIQQVVRGDSAAYFCASSPFSGRNTGELFFGEGSRLTVL.

The rearrangement joins TRBV6-5 to TRBJ1-4; 8 bases match TRBD1. After removal of 2 bases from V and 6 bases from J, the junction contained 2 bases not matched to a gene. The CDR3 consists of 14 residues. Per the germline V gene, CDR1 is MNHEY and CDR2 is SVGAGI. The CDR3 sequence: CASSYDRGYEKLFF. In DNA form, the CDR3 reads TGTGCCAGCAGTTACGACAGGGGATATGAAAAACTGTTTTTT.

The chain combines TRBV12-3 or TRBV12-4 with TRBJ2-7; tentative D call: TRBD2 (5 bases). The CDR3 is 13 residues long. With 7 bases removed from V and 2 bases from J, the gap between germline ends came to 12 bases. The CDR3 DNA reads TGTGCCAGCATGGACTGGCAAACCTACGAGCAGTACTTC. Translation: CASMDWQTYEQYF.

V and J are TRBV18 and TRBJ1-1; D gene unclear. V was clipped by 3 bases and J by 3 bases, with 8 bases between them. There are 13 residues in the CDR3. The V gene's germline CDR1 is KGHSH and CDR2 LQKENI. Written as DNA, the CDR3 is TGTGCCAGCTCACCGGGCCAGGACACTGAAGCTTTCTTT. Its protein is CASSPGQDTEAFF.

The rearrangement uses TRBV7-2 and TRBJ1-3; D remains ambiguous. Trimming took 8 bases from V and 9 from J, leaving 11 bases between them. The CDR3 is 11 residues long. Germline loops: CDR1 SGHTA, CDR2 FQGNSA. DNA of the CDR3: TGTGCCAGCGGGCCCCTCGGCACCATATATTTT. Translating it yields CASGPLGTIYF.

In nucleotides, the CDR3 is TGTGCCAGCAGTTTAACGGGACACGACTTCTCCTACGAGCAGTACTTC. Translation: CASSLTGHDFSYEQYF. V gene TRBV27 combines with J gene TRBJ2-7; D may be TRBD1 (6 bases). Germline values: CDR1 MNHEY, CDR2 SMNVEV (reference sequence). This CDR3 region has 16 residues. V shed 2 bases and J shed 0 bases, with 14 bases lying between them.

The V gene is TRBV27, the J gene TRBJ1-5; TRBD1 matches at 10 bases. Germline V gene lookup returns CDR1 MNHEY and CDR2 SMNVEV (reference sequence). The CDR3 has 16 amino acids. J gave up 3 bases and V 5 bases, and 7 bases lay outside the gene matches. The CDR3 coding sequence is TGTGCCAGCAGTCAGACAGGGGGCTCTAACAATCAGCCCCAGCATTTT. The encoded protein is CASSQTGGSNNQPQHF.

This clone came up a few times. The V and J genes are TRBV7-2 and TRBJ2-2; 7 nucleotides line up with TRBD1. From germline, CDR1 is SGHTA and CDR2 FQGNSA. The CDR3 extends over 15 amino acids. Germline trimming cut 4 bases from V and 4 bases from J; bases unmatched to any gene: 6. For the CDR3, the DNA is TGTGCCAGCAGCTGGGGACAGACCCTCACCGGGGAGCTGTTTTTT. This sequence encodes CASSWGQTLTGELFF.

The chain uses TRBV5-1 and TRBJ2-3, with D perhaps given as TRBD1 or TRBD2 (5 bases each). Germline V lookup: CDR1 SGHRS, CDR2 YFSETQ. With 0 bases removed from V and 1 base from J, the gap between germline ends came to 21 bases. This CDR3 is 19 amino acids long. CDR3 sequence (DNA): TGCGCCAGCAGCTTGGGTTTTGGGGACCATAGACCAGGCACAGATACGCAGTATTTT. It is translated as CASSLGFGDHRPGTDTQYF.

The J gene is TRBJ1-3, the V gene TRBV5-4; D is unresolved. CDR1 and CDR2 from the germline V gene are SGHNT and YYREEE (reference sequence). The CDR3 extends over 12 amino acids. Trimming took 0 bases from V and 3 from J, leaving 1 base between them. CDR3 residues: CASSLDGNTIYF. In nucleotides, the CDR3 is TGTGCCAGCAGCTTGGATGGAAACACCATATATTTT.

V and J are TRBV2 and TRBJ2-2; possible D gene TRBD2, 6 bases. Germline V gene lookup returns CDR1 SNHLY and CDR2 FYNNEI. The CDR3 contains 16 residues. The germline V and J ends were trimmed by 8 bases and 3 bases, with 19 bases remaining between them. The CDR3 reads CASSRQSGVDTGELFF. The CDR3 nucleotides are TGTGCCAGCTCCCGCCAGTCGGGGGTCGACACCGGGGAGCTGTTTTTT.

This chain links TRBV11-2 with TRBJ1-1; maybe TRBD1 (5 bases). From germline, CDR1 is SGHAT and CDR2 FQNNGV. The V gene lost 5 bases and the J gene lost 2 bases, with 15 bases spanning the gap. CDR3 length: 15 amino acids. The CDR3 loop is CASSAGGVRNTEAFF. CDR3 bases: TGTGCCAGCAGCGCGGGGGGGGTTCGAAACACTGAAGCTTTCTTT.

The chain links TRBV2 to TRBJ2-3, with a weak D call TRBD1 (6 bases). Trimming shortened V by 5 bases and J by 1 base, and 13 bases separated the two germline ends. Germline CDR1 and CDR2: SNHLY and FYNNEI. The CDR3 loop spans 15 amino acids. CDR3 nucleotides: TGTGCCAGCAGTTGGGACAAAGGGGGCACAGATACGCAGTATTTT. Translation gives CASSWDKGGTDTQYF.

V is TRBV2 and J is TRBJ2-3; the match to TRBD2 covers 13 bases. This CDR3 comprises 19 residues. V gave up 3 bases and J gave up 2 bases; unmatched junction bases: 11. CDR1 and CDR2 (germline): SNHLY, FYNNEI. CDR3 DNA: TGTGCCAGCAGTGAGGGGTTAGGACTAGCGGGGGAGGCCACAGATACGCAGTATTTT. It is translated as CASSEGLGLAGEATDTQYF.